Listed here are 4 T cell receptor beta chains from one sample, sequenced in a study of blood T cell repertoires in COVID-19. TCRdb's table, derived via immunoSEQ multiplex PCR, lists solely in-frame clones and lacks some. This sample has 300,000 or so clones; around 90% occur once, and the top ten carry 2.6%. Sequenced input: PBMCs or T cells enriched from blood (not recorded which). The receptors here all came from a man aged 60 to 75 who had recovered from COVID-19.

In this sample, this clone turned up once. The chain employs TRBV11-2 and TRBJ2-1, with D possibly matching TRBD2 (5 bases). Trimming pared 5 bases from V and 5 bases from J, leaving 16 bases between. CDR1 and CDR2 from the germline V gene are SGHAT and FQNNGV. The CDR3 consists of 15 residues. The CDR3: CASSPGGPPDNEQFF. The CDR3 coding sequence is TGTGCCAGCAGCCCGGGCGGGCCCCCGGACAATGAGCAGTTCTTC.

The gene calls are TRBV19 and TRBJ2-1, with a tentative D call TRBD2 (6 bases). The CDR3 totals 11 residues. The germline gives CDR1 LNHDA, CDR2 SQIVND (reference sequence). The ends were cut back, 8 bases at V and 8 bases at J, with 10 bases in the middle. For the CDR3, the DNA is TGTGCCAGTGGCGGGGCTTATGAGCAGTTCTTC. It yields the protein CASGGAYEQFF. Variable domain in full (rest from reference TRBV19 and TRBJ2-1): DGGITQSPKYLFRKEGQNVTLSCEQNLNHDAMYWYRQDPGQGLRLIYYSQIVNDFQKGDIAEGYSVSREKKESFPLTVTSAQKNPTAFYLCASGGAYEQFFGPGTRLTVL.

The rearrangement links TRBV7-2 to TRBJ2-7, with TRBD2 matching 7 bases. The CDR3 is 15 amino acids. CDR1 and CDR2 from the germline V gene are SGHTA and FQGNSA. Trimming at V came to 2 bases and at J to 2 bases, leaving 6 bases not matched to a gene. DNA of the CDR3: TGTGCCAGCAGCTTAAACGGCGGGGGAACCTACGAGCAGTACTTC. Protein product: CASSLNGGGTYEQYF.

This rearrangement joins TRBV2 to TRBJ2-7; maybe TRBD2 (5 bases). CDR1 is SNHLY, CDR2 FYNNEI, per germline. V shed 1 base and J shed 5 bases, with 21 bases lying between them. CDR3 length: 17 amino acids. The CDR3 here is CASSEGTTKRQTNEQYF. The DNA of the CDR3 is TGTGCCAGCAGTGAAGGAACCACTAAGCGGCAAACTAACGAGCAGTACTTC.